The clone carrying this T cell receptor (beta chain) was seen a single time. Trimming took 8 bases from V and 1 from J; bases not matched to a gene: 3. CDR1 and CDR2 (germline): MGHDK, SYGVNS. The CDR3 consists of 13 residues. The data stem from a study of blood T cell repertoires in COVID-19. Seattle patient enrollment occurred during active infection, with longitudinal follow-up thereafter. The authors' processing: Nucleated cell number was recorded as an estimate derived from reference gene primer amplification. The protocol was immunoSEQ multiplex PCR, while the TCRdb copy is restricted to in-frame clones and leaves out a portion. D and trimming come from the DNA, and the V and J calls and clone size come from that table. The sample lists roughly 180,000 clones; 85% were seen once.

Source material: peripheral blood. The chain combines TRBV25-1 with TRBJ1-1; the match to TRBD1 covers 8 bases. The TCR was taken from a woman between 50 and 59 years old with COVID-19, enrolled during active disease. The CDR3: CASQTGANTEAFF. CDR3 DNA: TGTGCCAGCCAGACAGGGGCGAACACTGAAGCTTTCTTT.